This T cell receptor (beta chain) was identified during a study of vaccination and CD4 T cells after COVID-19. Study as a whole: Control cultures used a CEFX viral epitope pool, an HIV-1 Nef peptide pool, or no peptide. Study-wide results and caveats: Spike mono-reactivity marked 304 of 307 vaccine-specific clones in convalescent patients.

With the Oncomine TCR Beta short-read assay, DNA from cultured CD4+ T cells was sequenced. TCRdb independently ran MiXCR on the PCR reads; one entry per CDR3 protein. The sample includes about 12,000 distinct CDR3 sequences, about 37% of them seen just once. Treatment in this sample: approximately 10-day PBMC culture with coronavirus spike peptide pools or control peptides (ViraFEST assay). Regarding this clonotype: The target antigen is unknown.

The length of the CDR3 is 15 residues. The germline gives CDR1 SGHRS, CDR2 YFSETQ. V was clipped by 4 bases and J by 4 bases, with 16 bases between them. The sequencing input was cultured CD4+ T cells from blood. The sequence came from a human donor with COVID-19. This chain connects TRBV5-1 to TRBJ2-3; tentatively, D is TRBD1 (5 bases). CDR3 region: CASSPTLQGADTQYF. The CDR3 coding sequence is TGCGCCAGCAGCCCAACATTGCAGGGCGCAGATACGCAGTATTTT. The full variable domain, with the rest looked up from reference TRBV5-1 and TRBJ2-3, is KAGVTQTPRYLIKTRGQQVTLSCSPISGHRSVSWYQQTPGQGLQFLFEYFSETQRNKGNFPGRFSGRQFSNSRSEMNVSTLELGDSALYLCASSPTLQGADTQYFGPGTRLTVL.